The T cell receptor beta chain described here comes from a study of CD8 T cells in ankylosing spondylitis. General study results and limits: Apparently characteristic of ankylosing spondylitis blood was a TCR beta motif (eight highly homologous variants).

Worth noting for this clonotype: The target antigen is unknown.

The CDR3 is 15 residues long. Trimming pared 6 bases from V and 2 bases from J, leaving 13 bases between. Per the germline V gene, CDR1 is MNHNS and CDR2 is SASEGT. Library preparation for TCR beta used quantitative 5'-RACE with molecular barcodes. TCRdb re-called the 5' RACE reads through MiXCR, storing one row per CDR3 protein. The table shows fewer than 250,000 distinct CDR3 sequences, with over 9.5% occurring only once. This rearrangement joins TRBV6-1 to TRBJ2-2; the D is unclear. The material sequenced was blood, either unsorted or a sorted T cell fraction (not recorded which). This clonotype originated in a male donor with ankylosing spondylitis or in good health (not recorded which). In DNA, the CDR3 is TGTGCCAGCAGAACGGATCAGCTTAACACCGGGGAGCTGTTTTTT. It translates to CASRTDQLNTGELFF.